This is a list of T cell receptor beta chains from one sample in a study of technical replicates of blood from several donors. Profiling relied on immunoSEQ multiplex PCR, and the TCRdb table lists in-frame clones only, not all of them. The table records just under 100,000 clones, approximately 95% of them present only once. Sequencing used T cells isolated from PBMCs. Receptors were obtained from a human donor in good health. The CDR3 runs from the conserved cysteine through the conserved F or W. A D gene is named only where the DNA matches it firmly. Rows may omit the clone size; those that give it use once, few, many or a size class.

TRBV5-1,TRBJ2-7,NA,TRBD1,CASSPGTGAYEQYF,TGCGCCAGCAGCCCGGGGACAGGAGCCTACGAGCAGTACTTC
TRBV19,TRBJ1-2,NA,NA,CASRPPGSGYGYTF,TGTGCCAGTAGGCCACCGGGTTCGGGGTATGGCTACACCTTC
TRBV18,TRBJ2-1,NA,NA,CASSRYNNEQFF,TGTGCCAGCTCACGATACAACAATGAGCAGTTCTTC
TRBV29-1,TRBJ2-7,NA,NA,CSVDQAGNEQYF,TGCAGCGTTGATCAGGCAGGTAACGAGCAGTACTTC
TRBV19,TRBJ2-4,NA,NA,CASRAVAKNIQYF,TGTGCCAGTCGTGCGGTAGCCAAAAACATTCAGTACTTC
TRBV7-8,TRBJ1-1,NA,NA,CASSFSMETEAFF,TGTGCCAGCAGCTTTTCTATGGAGACTGAAGCTTTCTTT
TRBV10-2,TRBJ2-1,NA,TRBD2,CASIVSPLADPDDSYNEQFF,TGCGCCAGCATTGTCTCCCCCCTAGCGGACCCTGACGATTCCTACAATGAGCAGTTCTTC
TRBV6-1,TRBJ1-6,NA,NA,CAIGGSSYNSPLHF,TGTGCCATCGGGGGAAGCTCCTATAATTCACCCCTCCACTTT
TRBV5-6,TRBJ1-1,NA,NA,CASSLEGFKAFF,TGTGCCAGCAGCTTGGAGGGGTTTAAAGCTTTCTTT
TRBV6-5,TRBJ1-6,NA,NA,CASSYSGSWSPLHF,TGTGCCAGCAGTTACTCTGGGAGTTGGTCACCCCTCCACTTT
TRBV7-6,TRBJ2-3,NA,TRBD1,CASSPLTGGGTDTQYF,TGTGCCAGCAGCCCACTTACAGGGGGAGGCACAGATACGCAGTATTTT
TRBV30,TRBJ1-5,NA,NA,CAWTPTGGQPQHF,TGTGCCTGGACCCCGACAGGTGGACAGCCCCAGCATTTT
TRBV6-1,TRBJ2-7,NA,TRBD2,CASSALADGIYEQYF,TGTGCCAGCAGTGCGCTAGCGGATGGAATCTACGAGCAGTACTTC
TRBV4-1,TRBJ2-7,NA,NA,CASSQVPDSSSYEQYF,TGCGCCAGCAGCCAAGTCCCCGACAGTAGCTCCTACGAGCAGTACTTC
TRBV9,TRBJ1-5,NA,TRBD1,CASSVGTGGNQPQHF,TGTGCCAGCAGCGTAGGGACAGGGGGTAATCAGCCCCAGCATTTT
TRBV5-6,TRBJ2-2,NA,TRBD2,CASSLYSGGPNTGELFF,TGTGCCAGCAGCTTGTATTCGGGGGGGCCGAACACCGGGGAGCTGTTTTTT
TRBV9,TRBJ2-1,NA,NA,CASSALRSYEQFF,TGTGCCAGCAGCGCCCTGCGTAGCTATGAGCAGTTCTTC
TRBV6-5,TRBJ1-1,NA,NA,CASSLQVGTEAFF,TGTGCCAGCAGCTTACAGGTGGGGACTGAAGCTTTCTTT
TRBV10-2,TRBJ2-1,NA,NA,CASSAEYNEQFF,TGCGCCAGCAGTGCAGAATACAATGAGCAGTTCTTC
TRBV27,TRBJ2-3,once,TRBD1,CASSFGQGPSSTDTQYF,TGTGCCAGCAGTTTTGGACAGGGGCCCTCTAGCACAGATACGCAGTATTTT
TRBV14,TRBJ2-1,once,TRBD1,CASSHGTGGGGYNEQFF,TGTGCCAGCAGCCACGGGACAGGGGGCGGAGGCTACAATGAGCAGTTCTTC
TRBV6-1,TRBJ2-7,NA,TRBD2,CASRTLTSGVYEQYF,TGTGCCAGCAGAACCTTAACTAGCGGAGTTTACGAGCAGTACTTC
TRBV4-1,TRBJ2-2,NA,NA,CASSQGSTTNTGELFF,TGCGCCAGCAGCCAAGGGAGTACAACGAACACCGGGGAGCTGTTTTTT
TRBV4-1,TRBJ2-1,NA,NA,CASSQSRNEQFF,TGCGCCAGCAGCCAATCTAGGAATGAGCAGTTCTTC
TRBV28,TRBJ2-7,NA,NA,CASSLQMEQYF,TGTGCCAGCAGTTTACAAATGGAGCAGTACTTC
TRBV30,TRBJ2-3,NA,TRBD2,CAWGSGGGTDTQYF,TGTGCCTGGGGTAGCGGGGGGGGCACAGATACGCAGTATTTT
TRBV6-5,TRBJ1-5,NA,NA,CASRDIGINQPQHF,TGTGCCAGCAGGGACATAGGGATAAATCAGCCCCAGCATTTT
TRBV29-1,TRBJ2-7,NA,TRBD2,CSVGASGNTYEQYF,TGCAGCGTCGGGGCTAGCGGTAATACCTACGAGCAGTACTTC
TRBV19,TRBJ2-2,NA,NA,CASSLAGTGELFF,TGTGCCAGTAGTCTCGCCGGCACCGGGGAGCTGTTTTTT
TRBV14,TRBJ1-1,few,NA,CASSRQENTEAFF,TGTGCCAGCAGCCGACAGGAGAACACTGAAGCTTTCTTT
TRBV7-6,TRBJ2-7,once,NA,CASSPGQTYEQYF,TGTGCCAGCAGCCCAGGACAGACCTACGAGCAGTACTTC
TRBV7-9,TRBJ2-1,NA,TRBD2,CASSSSRAGDYPTYNEQFF,TGTGCCAGCAGCTCGTCGCGGGCGGGGGACTACCCAACCTACAATGAGCAGTTCTTC
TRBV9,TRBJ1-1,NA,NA,CASSVYSGESEAFF,TGTGCCAGCAGCGTATATTCGGGGGAGAGTGAAGCTTTCTTT
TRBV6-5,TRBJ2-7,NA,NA,CASSYSGQAAFYEQYF,TGTGCCAGCAGTTACTCGGGGCAGGCAGCTTTCTACGAGCAGTACTTC
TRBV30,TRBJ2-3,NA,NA,CAWSPLADTQYF,TGTGCCTGGAGTCCCTTAGCGGATACGCAGTATTTT
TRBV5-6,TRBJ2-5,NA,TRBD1,CASSSYRGSETQYF,TGTGCCAGCAGCTCTTACAGGGGGAGTGAGACCCAGTACTTC
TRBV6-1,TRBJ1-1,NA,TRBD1,CATDRENTEAFF,TGTGCCACTGACAGGGAGAACACTGAAGCTTTCTTT
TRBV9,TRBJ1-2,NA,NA,CASSADSQGTYGYTF,TGTGCCAGCAGCGCCGACTCTCAGGGGACCTATGGCTACACCTTC
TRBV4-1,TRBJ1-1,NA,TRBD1,CASSRQGNMNTEAFF,TGCGCCAGCAGCAGACAGGGCAACATGAACACTGAAGCTTTCTTT
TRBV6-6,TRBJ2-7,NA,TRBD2,CASDRGGGEQYF,TGTGCCAGCGACCGGGGGGGCGGCGAGCAGTACTTC
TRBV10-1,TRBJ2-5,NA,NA,CASSVDIPETQYF,TGCGCCAGCAGTGTAGACATCCCCGAGACCCAGTACTTC
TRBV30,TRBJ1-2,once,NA,CAWSALRAGYYGYTF,TGTGCCTGGAGTGCCCTTCGAGCAGGGTACTATGGCTACACCTTC
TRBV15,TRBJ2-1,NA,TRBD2,CATSRYIGTSGKGSYNEQFF,TGTGCCACCAGCAGATATATCGGGACTAGCGGGAAAGGATCCTACAATGAGCAGTTCTTC
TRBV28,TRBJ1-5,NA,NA,CASTTFYSNQPQHF,TGTGCCAGCACGACATTCTATAGCAATCAGCCCCAGCATTTT
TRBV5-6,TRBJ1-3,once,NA,CASSGFRGAGNTIYF,TGTGCCAGCAGCGGCTTCCGGGGTGCTGGAAACACCATATATTTT
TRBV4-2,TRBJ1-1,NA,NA,CASSQGGGINEAFF,TGTGCCAGCAGCCAAGGAGGAGGGATTAATGAAGCTTTCTTT
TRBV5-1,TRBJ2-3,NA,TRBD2,CASSLDPLGAGGPDTQYF,TGCGCCAGCAGCTTGGACCCCCTCGGAGCGGGGGGGCCAGATACGCAGTATTTT
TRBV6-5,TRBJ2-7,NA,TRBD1,CASSQWTGGNEQYF,TGTGCCAGCAGTCAATGGACAGGGGGGAACGAGCAGTACTTC
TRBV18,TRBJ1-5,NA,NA,CASSSGVAINQPQHF,TGTGCCAGCTCATCAGGGGTAGCTATCAATCAGCCCCAGCATTTT
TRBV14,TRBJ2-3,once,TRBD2,CASSPGTMTDTQYF,TGTGCCAGCAGCCCCGGGACTATGACAGATACGCAGTATTTT
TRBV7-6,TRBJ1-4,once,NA,CASRQDREKLFF,TGTGCCAGCAGGCAGGATCGTGAAAAACTGTTTTTT
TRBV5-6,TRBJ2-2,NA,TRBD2,CASSPETSGVNTGELFF,TGTGCCAGCAGCCCCGAGACTAGCGGGGTTAACACCGGGGAGCTGTTTTTT
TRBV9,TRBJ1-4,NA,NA,CASSTREEKLFF,TGTGCCAGCAGCACCCGGGAGGAAAAACTGTTTTTT
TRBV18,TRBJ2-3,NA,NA,CASSEDREGMTDTQYF,TGTGCCAGCTCAGAGGACAGGGAGGGGATGACAGATACGCAGTATTTT